The 30 T cell receptor beta chains presented below share a single source sample, sequenced in a study of beta chain features in type 1 diabetes. The entirety of the isolated RNA underwent reverse transcription, so expressed TCRB transcripts were sequenced. Assay: immunoSEQ multiplex PCR; the TCRdb copy retains only in-frame clones and omits some. The table has over 500,000 clones, around 15% seen once. Material for sequencing was naive CD4+ T cells from blood. These receptors were obtained from a man aged 18 to 30 in good health.

This clone was counted a few times. The chain joins TRBV7-9 to TRBJ1-2, with 9 bases identical to TRBD1. The CDR3 has 15 residues. CDR1 and CDR2 from the germline V gene are SEHNR and FQNEAQ (reference sequence). V shed 5 bases, J shed 1 base, and the junction held 5 bases outside the gene matches. This CDR3 reads CASSMKTGGNYGYTF. The CDR3 DNA reads TGTGCCAGCAGCATGAAGACAGGGGGTAACTATGGCTACACCTTC.

As DNA, the CDR3 is TGTGCCAGCAGTTTATCCTCCCCGGGTTCGTCCAAAAACATTCAGTACTTC. The encoded protein is CASSLSSPGSSKNIQYF. The chain links TRBV28 to TRBJ2-4; unclear D gene. The CDR3 covers 17 residues. Looked up from germline, CDR1 is MDHEN and CDR2 is SYDVKM. Trimming removed 1 base from V and 2 bases from J, with 15 bases in between.

This clone was counted a few times. V usage is TRBV25-1 and J usage is TRBJ1-5; possible D gene TRBD1, 6 bases. The germline V and J ends were trimmed by 1 base and 14 bases, with 21 bases remaining between them. Germline V CDR1 and CDR2: MGHDK, SYGVNS. This CDR3 contains 15 residues. The DNA of the CDR3 is TGTGCCAGCAGTGAATCTCCGTCAGGGGTAGAGGAAGAGCATTTT. It encodes CASSESPSGVEEEHF.

The chain uses TRBV7-9 and TRBJ2-3; tentatively, D is TRBD1 (5 bases). V gave up 3 bases and J gave up 1 base, with 8 bases separating them. Germline CDR1 and CDR2: SEHNR and FQNEAQ (reference sequence). The CDR3 has 14 residues. The CDR3 here is CASSFSRGTDTQYF. The DNA of the CDR3 is TGTGCCAGCAGCTTCAGCAGGGGCACAGATACGCAGTATTTT.

In this sample, this clone turned up a few times. This chain uses TRBV9 with TRBJ1-2; the D is unclear. This CDR3 spans 14 amino acids. Germline CDR1 reads SGDLS; CDR2 reads YYNGEE. V was pared by 0 bases and J by 7 bases, with 13 bases between. The CDR3 spells CASSVDEVVRGYTF. In DNA, the CDR3 is TGTGCCAGCAGCGTAGATGAGGTGGTTCGTGGCTACACCTTC.

This clone appeared a few times. This rearrangement joins TRBV29-1 to TRBJ2-5; 10 bases agree with TRBD1. The trim removed 6 bases at V and 1 base at J, leaving 2 bases unmatched. Germline V gene sequence: CDR1 SQVTM, CDR2 ANQGSEA. The CDR3 runs 13 residues. The DNA for the CDR3 is TGCAGCGTGGACAGGGGGTCCCAAGAGACCCAGTACTTC. It is translated as CSVDRGSQETQYF.

In its sample, this clone was seen a few times. The chain is built from TRBV11-1 and TRBJ2-1, with D maybe TRBD1 (6 bases). Trimming removed 4 bases at V and 5 bases at J, with 15 bases between. CDR1 is SGHAT, CDR2 FQDESV, per germline (reference sequence). The length of the CDR3 is 15 residues. The CDR3 nucleotides read TGTGCCAGCAGCTCCCCGGGACACTATGACAATGAGCAGTTCTTC. This codes for CASSSPGHYDNEQFF. The full variable domain, completed using reference TRBV11-1 and TRBJ2-1, is EAEVAQSPRYKITEKSQAVAFWCDPISGHATLYWYRQILGQGPELLVQFQDESVVDDSQLPKDRFSAERLKGVDSTLKIQPAELGDSAMYLCASSSPGHYDNEQFFGPGTRLTVL.

This clone was seen more than once but under ten times. The J gene is TRBJ2-2, the V gene TRBV19; D is perhaps TRBD2 (6 bases). Trimming removed 2 bases from V and 8 bases from J, with 9 bases in between. This CDR3 spans 13 amino acids. Germline-derived CDR1 and CDR2 are LNHDA and SQIVND (reference sequence). The CDR3 spells CASSILAGGELFF. CDR3 DNA sequence: TGTGCCAGTAGTATACTGGCGGGAGGGGAGCTGTTTTTT.

The chain has TRBV7-2 and TRBJ2-7; D is possibly TRBD1 (5 bases). Germline CDR1 reads SGHTA; CDR2 reads FQGNSA. V gave up 8 bases and J gave up 0 bases, with 17 bases separating them. This CDR3 region has 15 residues. The CDR3 spells CASGLGASSSYEQYF. The CDR3 DNA sequence: TGTGCCAGCGGCCTAGGGGCGTCGAGCTCCTACGAGCAGTACTTC.

The sample holds a few counts of this clone. J is TRBJ2-4 and V is TRBV6-6; D uncertain. The germline V gene encodes CDR1 MNHNY and CDR2 SVGAGI (reference sequence). Trimming pared 2 bases from V and 0 bases from J, leaving 5 bases between. The CDR3 sequence is 14 residues long. The CDR3 coding sequence is TGTGCCAGCAGTTACGGGGAAGCCAAAAACATTCAGTACTTC. This codes for CASSYGEAKNIQYF.

Details on this clone: The sample has other DNA sequences that encode this CDR3 too. This chain links TRBV7-2 with TRBJ1-5, with a weak D call TRBD1 (5 bases). Trimming shortened V by 3 bases and J by 2 bases, and 8 bases separated the two germline ends. The CDR3 consists of 14 residues. The germline gives CDR1 SGHTA, CDR2 FQGNSA. The CDR3 sequence: CASSLGGGNQPQHF. The DNA of the CDR3 is TGTGCCAGCAGCTTGGGAGGGGGCAATCAGCCCCAGCATTTT.

This clone was seen a handful of times. The genes are TRBV4-2 and TRBJ2-7; D may be TRBD2 (6 bases). V was trimmed by 3 bases and J by 4 bases, leaving 22 bases between them. CDR1 and CDR2 from the germline V gene are LGHNA and YNFKEQ. The CDR3 covers 17 residues. The CDR3 sequence: CASSHMGEASTRYEQYF. CDR3 sequence (DNA): TGTGCCAGCAGCCACATGGGGGAGGCCTCAACCAGATACGAGCAGTACTTC.

The gene calls are TRBV4-3 and TRBJ2-3; no reliable D call. Germline CDR1 LGHNA, CDR2 YSLEER. The V gene lost 4 bases and the J gene lost 7 bases, with 12 bases spanning the gap. The CDR3 contains 13 residues. The CDR3 nucleotides read TGCGCCAGCAGCCCCCCCGAGGCTTATACGCAGTATTTT. This codes for CASSPPEAYTQYF.

This chain links TRBV19 with TRBJ1-2, with D possibly matching TRBD1 (6 bases). Germline values: CDR1 LNHDA, CDR2 SQIVND (reference sequence). The CDR3 runs to 13 residues. Trimming pared 5 bases from V and 6 bases from J, leaving 13 bases between. In DNA form, the CDR3 reads TGTGCCAGTAGTCCCGACAGGAGAGATGGCTACACCTTC. It encodes CASSPDRRDGYTF.

This chain connects TRBV28 to TRBJ1-2; D remains ambiguous. Germline V gene data show CDR1 as MDHEN and CDR2 as SYDVKM. Trimming cost V 3 bases and J 5 bases, with 7 bases left between them. This CDR3 has 12 residues. CDR3 sequence (DNA): TGTGCCAGCAGTTTGTCCAGATATGGCTACACCTTC. It specifies CASSLSRYGYTF.

The chain uses TRBV14 and TRBJ1-4; 8 bases are a match to TRBD1. CDR1 and CDR2 (germline): SGHDN, FVKESK. The CDR3 has 16 residues. With V trimmed by 1 base and J by 5 bases, 6 bases remained unmatched. As DNA, the CDR3 is TGTGCCAGCAGCCAAGGTGGAACAGGGGGAAATGAAAAACTGTTTTTT. It codes for CASSQGGTGGNEKLFF.

This chain joins TRBV7-3 and TRBJ2-5; no firm D call. Germline lookup yields CDR1 SGHTA and CDR2 FQGTGA. V was cut by 3 bases and J by 5 bases, with 13 bases left in between. The CDR3 contains 14 residues. The CDR3 bases are TGTGCCAGCAGCTTCACCGCCGGCCGGGAGACCCAGTACTTC. Its translation: CASSFTAGRETQYF.

J is TRBJ1-3 and V is TRBV30; D is undetermined. The germline gives CDR1 GTSNPN, CDR2 SVGIG (reference sequence). The germline V and J ends were trimmed by 5 bases and 1 base, with 12 bases remaining between them. There are 14 residues in the CDR3. The CDR3 nucleotides are TGTGCCTGGGGTCTCACACCTTCTGGAAACACCATATATTTT. This codes for CAWGLTPSGNTIYF.

Note on this clone: This specimen includes other DNA sequences encoding the same CDR3. The V call is TRBV2, the J call TRBJ2-5; D uncertain. This CDR3 has 10 residues. Germline V gene data show CDR1 as SNHLY and CDR2 as FYNNEI. Deletions cut 9 bases from V and 5 bases from J, with 7 bases between. The CDR3 spells CASSQETQYF. For the CDR3, the DNA is TGTGCCAGTTCCCAGGAGACCCAGTACTTC.

In this sample, this clone turned up a few times. The junction departs from the called germline gene at one end, perhaps through a read error. The chain carries TRBV2 and TRBJ2-5, with 7 bases that match TRBD1. Germline CDR1 is SNHLY and CDR2 is FYNNEI. This CDR3 has 12 amino acids. CDR3 coding DNA: TGTGCCAGCAGTACAGGGGAAAGGGGAAATCACTTC. Amino acid sequence: CASSTGERGNHF.

The chain is built from TRBV9 and TRBJ2-5, with a possible D match to TRBD1 (6 bases). CDR3 length equals 12 residues. The germline CDR1 and CDR2 sequences are SGDLS and YYNGEE. V lost 6 bases and J lost 4, with 10 bases in between. The CDR3 nucleotides read TGTGCCAGCAACCAAGGGGGAGAGACCCAGTACTTC. Its protein is CASNQGGETQYF.

Comments on this clone: The sample has other DNA sequences that encode this CDR3 too. The V call is TRBV6-5, the J call TRBJ2-3; a possible D gene is TRBD2 (6 bases). The CDR3 sequence is 15 residues long. Germline V gene sequence: CDR1 MNHEY, CDR2 SVGAGI. Trimming shortened V by 0 bases and J by 3 bases, and 10 bases separated the two germline ends. CDR3 in amino acids: CASSYSGGRTDTQYF. In DNA form, the CDR3 reads TGTGCCAGCAGTTACTCTGGGGGGAGGACAGATACGCAGTATTTT.

This clone was seen a handful of times. The chain recombines TRBV29-1 with TRBJ2-7, with TRBD1 as a possible D gene (5 bases). V dropped 8 bases and J dropped 5 bases, with 16 bases sitting between them. The germline V gene encodes CDR1 SQVTM and CDR2 ANQGSEA. The CDR3 runs 12 residues. CDR3 bases: TGCAGCTCACAGGAAGGCGGAAACGAGCAGTACTTC. Protein: CSSQEGGNEQYF.

This chain links TRBV6-1 with TRBJ2-3, with D hard to call. The CDR3 is 14 residues long. In germline, CDR1 is MNHNS, CDR2 SASEGT. The V end was cut by 0 bases, the J end by 0 bases, with 4 bases between. The CDR3 region is CASSEAYSTDTQYF. The CDR3 DNA is TGTGCCAGCAGTGAAGCTTACAGCACAGATACGCAGTATTTT.

This clone was detected a few times. The chain has TRBV11-2 and TRBJ2-5, with D possibly called TRBD1 or TRBD2 (7 bases each). V gave up 1 base and J gave up 5 bases, with 17 bases separating them. Germline values: CDR1 SGHAT, CDR2 FQNNGV. The CDR3 totals 16 residues. CDR3 in DNA: TGTGCCAGCAGCTTAGGAGGGGAGGGGGCCTGGGAGACCCAGTACTTC. It codes for CASSLGGEGAWETQYF.

This clone was recorded a few times. The V gene is TRBV4-1, the J gene TRBJ2-5; D not resolved. V lost 4 bases and J 2 bases, leaving 17 bases between the germline ends. Per germline, CDR1 MGHRA and CDR2 YSYEKL. CDR3 length: 16 residues. This chain's CDR3 is CASSPMMGWGQETQYF. The CDR3 DNA follows: TGCGCCAGCAGCCCCATGATGGGGTGGGGACAAGAGACCCAGTACTTC.

The chain carries TRBV5-1 and TRBJ2-5; 13 bases line up with TRBD2. Germline CDR1 and CDR2: SGHRS and YFSETQ. V shed 9 bases, J shed 5 bases, and the junction held 4 bases outside the gene matches. There are 13 residues in the CDR3. The CDR3 reads CATRTSGSETQYF. CDR3 DNA sequence: TGCGCCACCCGGACTAGCGGGAGTGAGACCCAGTACTTC.

J is TRBJ2-1 and V is TRBV4-3; possibly TRBD1 for D (6 bases). CDR3 length: 15 residues. The germline gives CDR1 LGHNA, CDR2 YSLEER. Trimming took 0 bases from V and 8 from J, leaving 14 bases between them. CDR3 sequence: CASSQEGASTHEQFF. The CDR3 coding sequence is TGCGCCAGCAGCCAAGAGGGGGCCTCAACCCATGAGCAGTTCTTC.

The rearrangement uses TRBV5-5 and TRBJ2-7, with D perhaps assigned TRBD1 or TRBD2 (5 bases each). The CDR3 consists of 14 residues. The V gene lost 5 bases and the J gene lost 0 bases, with 12 bases spanning the gap. The germline CDR1 and CDR2 sequences are SGHKS and YYEKEE (reference sequence). CDR3 protein: CASRGTRSSYEQYF. CDR3 coding DNA: TGTGCCAGCAGGGGGACCCGGAGCTCCTACGAGCAGTACTTC.

V is TRBV5-4 and J is TRBJ1-2; D ambiguous. Looked up from germline, CDR1 is SGHNT and CDR2 is YYREEE (reference sequence). The CDR3 has 14 residues. V lost 0 bases and J lost 2, with 8 bases in between. The CDR3 nucleotides are TGTGCCAGCAGCTTGGGAGGCTTGAACTATGGCTACACCTTC. Protein: CASSLGGLNYGYTF.